Sequencing of this TCR beta chain was carried out in a study of CD8 T cells in Susac syndrome (dated by TCRdb to between 2019 and 2020). Study-level background: Among the sequenced Susac syndrome patients, 5 or 6 had clinically active disease and under ten were in clinical remission. Repertoire sequencing was used to test whether CD8+ T cell activation and differentiation in Susac syndrome was antigen driven. At the time of blood withdrawal, Susac syndrome patients were either therapy-naive, taking corticosteroids (with some also receiving IVIg), or on IVIg alone. The paper's findings and limits, for the study overall: No clonal expansion was detected in the CD4+ T cell repertoire of Susac syndrome patients. The study acknowledged that relatively few individuals were included in the TCR sequencing and HLA analysis.

As regards this clonotype: Its recognized antigen is unknown. Within one base of it there is no much larger clone, and no base qualities were kept.

Peripheral blood CD8+ and CD4+ T cells from healthy donors, Susac syndrome patients and multiple sclerosis patients were profiled using high-throughput TCR beta sequencing. The Susac syndrome patients fulfilled recently defined diagnostic criteria for either definite or probable disease. Bulk CD8+ and CD4+ T cells were purified by magnetic negative isolation, while CD8+ TEMRA cells were enriched using FACS. Blood was drawn into EDTA tubes, processed within 24 hours, and PBMCs were isolated by density gradient centrifugation. PBMCs intended for TCR sequencing were cryopreserved in liquid nitrogen and thawed later in a water bath at 37 degrees C. A purity of at least 90% was achieved for sorted or isolated CD4+, CD8+ and CD8+ TEMRA cells. RNA was extracted with the RNeasy kit and 0.5 to 1 ug was reverse transcribed using random hexamers. TCR beta CDR3 regions were amplified with the immunoSEQ multiplex PCR assay covering 54 Vbeta and 13 Jbeta segments. Bias from PCR amplification was corrected by using a synthetic template baseline for primer optimization and for computational correction. In the source study's methods: Reads were assigned to V, D and J genes according to IMGT and analyzed in immunoSEQ Analyzer, with only productive sequences retained. Clonality was computed as one minus Shannon entropy normalized by log2 of the number of productive unique sequences. Public and private clones were assessed among the 100 most prevalent clones of each patient and control. A clone was defined as Susac-specific if it was absent from the healthy and MS cohorts, from some 1,100 published viral clones and from other ImmuneACCESS disease sequences. Clones were called with MiXCR by TCRdb after fastp trimmed the public reads at Q25, and only in-frame beta chains were retained. Rows with a matching CDR3 protein are joined into one entry that keeps the most common DNA and genes. The V and J calls, along with clone size, are taken from TCRdb and not from the paper's own processing. The table for this sample lists approximately 190,000 distinct CDR3 sequences; around 95% of them were counted only once. The ten largest clones capture approximately 0.089% of the sample.

From the cysteine through the phenylalanine, the CDR3 covers 13 amino acids. Only the CDR3 region is kept as DNA, spanning 39 bases read in frame from base 1. V trim: 6 bases; J trim: 9 bases; unmatched bases: 11. CDR1 and CDR2 are read off the germline V gene as SQVTM and ANQGSEA. Specimen: CD4+ T cells from PBMCs. The chain links TRBV29-1 with TRBJ2-1; 7 central bases correspond to TRBD1. The receptor's source is a human donor with Susac syndrome. The nucleotide sequence reads as follows: TGCAGCGTCCTTACTCGACAGGGCGGTGAGCAGTTCTTC. It translates as CSVLTRQGGEQFF.